The present T cell receptor beta chain was sequenced within a study of identical twins. General study results and limits: Whereas memory repertoires showed no such difference, abundant cord blood beta clonotypes carried fewer insertions.

Trimming left V 6 bases short and J 8 bases short, with 22 bases between. The CDR3 runs 16 residues. CDR1 MDHEN and CDR2 SYDVKM come from the germline V gene. Of note for this clonotype: Its target is unknown.

TCRdb re-derived calls from the 5' RACE reads in MiXCR, one entry per CDR3 protein. This table holds 1.5 million to 2 million distinct CDR3 sequences, more than 30% found once. The V gene is TRBV28, the J gene TRBJ1-4, with D unclear. This receptor was taken from a newborn girl in good health. The source material was cord blood. The CDR3 region has the DNA TGTGCCAGCAGGCTTCCTGGCGCCGGGTTTTCCGAAAAACTGTTTTTT. Its translation is CASRLPGAGFSEKLFF.